The subject of this entry is one TCR beta chain. Produced via immunoSEQ multiplex PCR; TCRdb's table is partial and in-frame only. The sample lists roughly 220,000 clones; 65% to 85% were seen once. The data belong to a study of blood T cell repertoires in COVID-19. Germline CDR1 and CDR2: SGHAT and FQNNGV. The V gene lost 1 base and the J gene lost 9 bases, with 10 bases spanning the gap. This CDR3 is 13 amino acids long. This TCR was recovered from a woman in her forties who had recovered from COVID-19. The chain uses TRBV11-2 and TRBJ2-1, with D unresolved. Sequenced: PBMCs or T cells enriched from blood (not recorded which). For the CDR3, the DNA is TGTGCCAGCAGCTTAGTTACAGCTGGTGAGCAGTTCTTC. This sequence encodes CASSLVTAGEQFF.